This T cell receptor (beta chain) originates from a study of blood T cell repertoires in COVID-19. Study background: Sources were T cells, B-cell-depleted T cells, or PBMCs; the material itself was cDNA or gDNA.

Produced via immunoSEQ multiplex PCR; TCRdb's table is partial and in-frame only. The table lists some 130,000 clones, around 80% of them singletons, with less than 7.5% in the top ten. The CDR3 totals 10 residues. In germline, CDR1 is SQVTM, CDR2 ANQGSEA. V was clipped by 5 bases and J by 1 base, with 2 bases between them. This clone was counted a few times. The identical CDR3 is also encoded by other nucleotide sequences in the sample. The TCR was taken from a woman aged 50 to 60 who had recovered from COVID-19. The chain has TRBV29-1 and TRBJ1-1; D is unclear. Sequenced input: PBMCs or T cells enriched from blood (not recorded which). The DNA of the CDR3 is TGCAGCGTTCAGAACACTGAAGCTTTCTTT. This sequence encodes CSVQNTEAFF. Based on the CDR3 plus reference TRBV29-1 and TRBJ1-1, the full variable domain is SAVISQKPSRDICQRGTSLTIQCQVDSQVTMMFWYRQQPGQSLTLIATANQGSEATYESGFVIDKFPISRPNLTFSTLTVSNMSPEDSSIYLCSVQNTEAFFGQGTRLTVV.